This entry lists 6 T cell receptor beta chains sequenced from one sample in a study of T cell responses to AZD1222 COVID-19 vaccine. Libraries were prepared by immunoSEQ multiplex PCR; TCRdb keeps only in-frame clonotypes and omits some of them. The repertoire holds about 140,000 clones, with around 90% as singletons. The sequencing used peripheral blood, collected 28 days after the second AZD1222 dose. The receptor source for this set is an adult who received the AZD1222 COVID-19 vaccine.

The chain combines TRBV3-1 (or the pseudogene TRBV3-2) with TRBJ1-4; 7 nucleotides agree with TRBD1. CDR3 length equals 17 residues. CDR1 is LGHDT, CDR2 YNNKEL, per germline (reference sequence). Losses at the gene ends were 0 bases for V and 7 bases for J; bases not matched to a gene: 11. The CDR3 region is CASSQDRHRGQGEKLFF. The CDR3 bases are TGTGCCAGCAGCCAAGATCGTCACAGGGGTCAAGGTGAAAAACTGTTTTTT.

This chain connects TRBV13 to TRBJ1-2; D not certain. The length of the CDR3 is 13 residues. V lost 4 bases to trimming and J lost 5 bases, with 11 bases between them. The V gene's germline CDR1 is PRHDT and CDR2 FYEKMQ (reference sequence). The CDR3 bases are TGTGCCAGCAGCTCCCGGTCTGGGTATGGCTACACCTTC. Its protein is CASSSRSGYGYTF.

V is TRBV7-9 and J is TRBJ2-5; possibly TRBD2 for D (6 bases). This CDR3 region has 16 residues. V lost 5 bases to trimming and J lost 5 bases, with 21 bases between them. From germline, CDR1 is SEHNR and CDR2 FQNEAQ (reference sequence). CDR3 sequence: CASSPQSGGGSETQYF. For the CDR3, the DNA is TGTGCCAGCAGCCCGCAATCCGGTGGGGGGTCGGAGACCCAGTACTTC.

V is TRBV18 and J is TRBJ2-5; D is undetermined. The CDR3 is made up of 12 amino acids. V was pared by 5 bases and J by 4 bases, with 8 bases between. Germline CDR1 and CDR2: KGHSH and LQKENI. The CDR3 bases are TGTGCCAGCTCATCCTCCACAGAGACCCAGTACTTC. It yields the protein CASSSSTETQYF.

V usage is TRBV29-1 and J usage is TRBJ2-5, with TRBD2 identical over 10 bases. The CDR3 length is 14 residues. Trimming at V came to 6 bases and at J to 2 bases, leaving 6 bases not matched to a gene. Germline CDR1 reads SQVTM; CDR2 reads ANQGSEA. CDR3 protein: CSVASGSGQETQYF. The CDR3 nucleotides are TGCAGCGTAGCTAGCGGGAGTGGGCAAGAGACCCAGTACTTC.

The chain recombines TRBV13 with TRBJ1-6; D is uncertain. The germline V and J ends were trimmed by 3 bases and 5 bases, with 20 bases remaining between them. Germline-derived CDR1 and CDR2 are PRHDT and FYEKMQ (reference sequence). This CDR3 is built from 18 residues. CDR3 residues: CASSFGYTTPFDNSPLHF. CDR3 sequence (DNA): TGTGCCAGCAGCTTCGGGTATACCACTCCTTTCGATAATTCACCCCTCCACTTT. The full variable domain, its missing parts supplied by reference TRBV13 and TRBJ1-6, is AAGVIQSPRHLIKEKRETATLKCYPIPRHDTVYWYQQGPGQDPQFLISFYEKMQSDKGSIPDRFSAQQFSDYHSELNMSSLELGDSALYFCASSFGYTTPFDNSPLHFGNGTRLTVT.